The 7 T cell receptor beta chains below come from one sample, sequenced in a study of T cell responses to AZD1222 COVID-19 vaccine. TCRdb's table, derived via immunoSEQ multiplex PCR, lists solely in-frame clones and lacks some. The repertoire holds over 100,000 clones, with around 87% as singletons. Sequenced material: peripheral blood, taken 28 days after the second AZD1222 dose. The receptors originated from an adult who received the AZD1222 COVID-19 vaccine.

The count of this clone is one. V and J are TRBV14 and TRBJ2-5; the match to TRBD1 covers 8 bases. The germline V gene encodes CDR1 SGHDN and CDR2 FVKESK. This CDR3 contains 15 residues. Trimming cost V 0 bases and J 5 bases; bases outside gene matches: 5. Here the CDR3 DNA reads TGTGCCAGCAGCCAAGACGGCAGGGGGCGTGAGACCCAGTACTTC. Translated: CASSQDGRGRETQYF.

The chain has TRBV9 and TRBJ2-2; TRBD2 aligns across 8 bases. The trim removed 2 bases at V and 5 bases at J, leaving 5 bases unmatched. The CDR3 contains 15 residues. The germline gives CDR1 SGDLS, CDR2 YYNGEE. CDR3 coding DNA: TGTGCCAGCAGCGTGACCGCGGGGGGAACCGGGGAGCTGTTTTTT. Translation gives CASSVTAGGTGELFF.

CDR3 DNA sequence: TGTGCCAGCAGTTACCCAGGGGGCAGAATGGAACCCCAGCATTTT. Its translation is CASSYPGGRMEPQHF. The rearrangement links TRBV6-5 to TRBJ1-5, with 8 bases matching TRBD1. This CDR3 comprises 15 residues. From germline, CDR1 is MNHEY and CDR2 SVGAGI. Trimming took 2 bases from V and 10 from J; bases not matched to a gene: 10.

The V call is TRBV5-4, the J call TRBJ1-4; tentatively, D is TRBD1 (6 bases). This CDR3 region has 14 residues. The V end was cut by 4 bases, the J end by 8 bases, with 15 bases between. CDR1 and CDR2 from the germline V gene are SGHNT and YYREEE (reference sequence). The chain's CDR3 is CASSVRDITEKLFF. In DNA, the CDR3 is TGTGCCAGCAGCGTCCGGGACATTACAGAAAAACTGTTTTTT.

The gene calls are TRBV6-5 and TRBJ1-2, with 7 bases lining up with TRBD1. The CDR3 sequence is 14 residues long. V shed 6 bases and J 8 bases; nucleotides not matched to a gene: 12. From germline, CDR1 is MNHEY and CDR2 SVGAGI. The CDR3 loop is CASRAGTAGIGYTF. DNA for the CDR3: TGTGCCAGCAGAGCCGGGACAGCAGGGATCGGCTACACCTTC.

The chain's CDR3 is CASSYSLFNQPQHF. The CDR3 DNA follows: TGTGCCAGCAGTTACTCGTTGTTTAATCAGCCCCAGCATTTT. The rearrangement joins TRBV6-2 or TRBV6-3 to TRBJ1-5, with D uncertain. CDR3 length equals 14 residues. Germline-derived CDR1 and CDR2 are MNHEY and SVGEGT. The V end lost 0 bases, the J end lost 4 bases, and 7 bases lay between the germline ends.

This chain links TRBV30 with TRBJ1-2; perhaps TRBD1 as D (6 bases). CDR3 length equals 13 residues. Trimming stripped 0 bases from V and 7 bases from J, with 12 bases between. Germline V gene data show CDR1 as GTSNPN and CDR2 as SVGIG (reference sequence). The CDR3 sequence is CAWSVRGIGGYTF. The CDR3 DNA reads as TGTGCCTGGAGTGTAAGGGGGATCGGTGGCTACACCTTC.